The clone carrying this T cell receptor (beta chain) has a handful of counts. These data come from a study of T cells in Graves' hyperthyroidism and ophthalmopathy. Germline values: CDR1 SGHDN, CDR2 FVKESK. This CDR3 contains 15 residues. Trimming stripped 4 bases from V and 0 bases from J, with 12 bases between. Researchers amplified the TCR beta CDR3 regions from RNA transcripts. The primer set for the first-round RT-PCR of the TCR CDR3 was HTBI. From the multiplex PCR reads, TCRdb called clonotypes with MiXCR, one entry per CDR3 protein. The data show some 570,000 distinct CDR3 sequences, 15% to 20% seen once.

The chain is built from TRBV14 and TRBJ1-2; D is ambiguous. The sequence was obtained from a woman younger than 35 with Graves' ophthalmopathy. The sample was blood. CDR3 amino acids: CASSPWTEANYGYTF. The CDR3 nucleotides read TGTGCCAGCAGCCCATGGACGGAAGCTAACTATGGCTACACCTTC. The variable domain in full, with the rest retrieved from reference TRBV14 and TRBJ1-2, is EAGVTQFPSHSVIEKGQTVTLRCDPISGHDNLYWYRRVMGKEIKFLLHFVKESKQDESGMPNNRFLAERTGGTYSTLKVQPAELEDSGVYFCASSPWTEANYGYTFGSGTRLTVV.